This T cell receptor (beta chain) came from a study of blood T cell repertoires in COVID-19. CDR1 and CDR2 (germline): SGHNT, YYREEE (reference sequence). The V gene end was trimmed by 4 bases and the J gene end by 5 bases; junction bases not matched to a gene: 10. This CDR3 spans 15 amino acids. Data came from immunoSEQ multiplex PCR; TCRdb stores just in-frame clones and leaves some out. Of approximately 440,000 clones in the sample, less than 95% were seen once. Across about two dozen US areas, participants ranged in age from about 18 to 100 years. This sequence was found in a man younger than 35 who had recovered from COVID-19. V is TRBV5-4 and J is TRBJ2-7; 9 nucleotides line up with TRBD1. The sequencing sample was made of PBMCs or T cells enriched from blood (not recorded which). In DNA, the CDR3 is TGTGCCAGCAGCGTACCGGGACAGGGAATCAACGAGCAGTACTTC. It encodes CASSVPGQGINEQYF.